This T cell receptor beta chain stems from a study of T cell changes during pregnancy in multiple sclerosis. V lost 6 bases and J 6 bases, leaving 9 bases between the germline ends. The germline gives CDR1 MNHEY, CDR2 SVGAGI. The CDR3 loop spans 13 amino acids. Measured with immunoSEQ multiplex PCR; TCRdb has only the in-frame clones, and not every one. Of about 70,000 clones in the sample, more than 75% are singletons; the top ten hold less than 1.5%. The sequenced sample was peripheral blood, obtained in the third trimester of pregnancy. This clonotype was sampled from a female donor in good health, enrolled as a control in a pregnancy study. The rearrangement links TRBV6-5 to TRBJ1-6; a weak D match, TRBD1 (5 bases). The CDR3 is CASSLGGNSPLHF. In nucleotides, the CDR3 is TGTGCCAGCAGCTTGGGGGGTAATTCACCCCTCCACTTT.